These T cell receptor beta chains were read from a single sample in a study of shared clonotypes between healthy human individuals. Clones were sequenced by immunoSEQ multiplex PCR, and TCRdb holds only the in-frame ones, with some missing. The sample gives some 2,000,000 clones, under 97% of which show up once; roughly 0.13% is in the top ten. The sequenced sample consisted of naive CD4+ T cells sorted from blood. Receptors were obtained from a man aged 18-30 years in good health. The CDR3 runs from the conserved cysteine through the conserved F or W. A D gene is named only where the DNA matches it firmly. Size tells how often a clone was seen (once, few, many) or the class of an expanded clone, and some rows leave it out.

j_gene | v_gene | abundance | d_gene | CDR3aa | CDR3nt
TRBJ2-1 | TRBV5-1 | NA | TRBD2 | CASSLPQLAGGDNEQFF | TGCGCCAGCAGCTTGCCCCAACTAGCGGGGGGCGACAATGAGCAGTTCTTC
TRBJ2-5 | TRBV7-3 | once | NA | CASSLGELGTQYF | TGTGCCAGCAGCTTAGGGGAGCTCGGGACCCAGTACTTC
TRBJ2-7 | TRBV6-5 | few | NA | CASRSPQRVYEQYF | TGTGCCAGCAGGTCACCCCAGCGAGTATACGAGCAGTACTTC
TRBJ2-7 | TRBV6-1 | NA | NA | CASNRGGEQYF | TGTGCCAGCAATCGAGGGGGCGAGCAGTACTTC
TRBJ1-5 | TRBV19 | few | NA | CASEGYGQPQHF | TGTGCAAGCGAGGGTTACGGTCAGCCCCAGCATTTT
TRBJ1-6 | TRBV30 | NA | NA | CAWSPTDSPLHF | TGTGCCTGGAGTCCGACAGATTCACCCCTCCACTTT
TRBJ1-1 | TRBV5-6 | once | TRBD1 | CASSGDRVGGAFF | TGTGCCAGCAGCGGGGACAGGGTGGGCGGAGCTTTCTTT
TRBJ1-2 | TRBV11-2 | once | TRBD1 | CASSSPRDSLHGYTF | TGTGCCAGCAGCTCCCCTAGGGACAGCCTCCATGGCTACACCTTC
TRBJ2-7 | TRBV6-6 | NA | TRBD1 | CASSTRDRGSYEQYF | TGTGCCAGCAGTACCCGGGACAGGGGGTCCTACGAGCAGTACTTC
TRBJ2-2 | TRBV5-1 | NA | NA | CASSPRDTGHRELFF | TGCGCCAGCAGCCCCCGGGACACAGGTCATCGGGAGCTGTTTTTT
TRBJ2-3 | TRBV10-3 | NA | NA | CAISEGFSDTQYF | TGTGCCATCAGTGAGGGATTTTCAGATACGCAGTATTTT
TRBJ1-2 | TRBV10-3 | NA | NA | CAIAEVPAYGYTF | TGTGCCATCGCTGAGGTACCCGCCTATGGCTACACCTTC
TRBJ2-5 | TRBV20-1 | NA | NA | CSAKETQYF | TGCAGTGCTAAAGAGACCCAGTACTTC
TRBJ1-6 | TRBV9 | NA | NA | CASSEGGPTAYNSPLHF | TGTGCCAGCAGCGAGGGGGGCCCGACGGCATATAATTCACCCCTCCACTTT
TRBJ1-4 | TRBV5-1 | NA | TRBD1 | CASSLRQGNEKLFF | TGCGCCAGCAGCTTGAGACAGGGAAACGAAAAACTGTTTTTT
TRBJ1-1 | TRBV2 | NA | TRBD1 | CASIQDRVGTKAFF | TGTGCCAGCATCCAGGACAGGGTGGGCACTAAAGCTTTCTTT
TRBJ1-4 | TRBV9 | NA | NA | CASSPEPNEKLFF | TGTGCCAGCAGCCCCGAGCCAAATGAAAAACTGTTTTTT